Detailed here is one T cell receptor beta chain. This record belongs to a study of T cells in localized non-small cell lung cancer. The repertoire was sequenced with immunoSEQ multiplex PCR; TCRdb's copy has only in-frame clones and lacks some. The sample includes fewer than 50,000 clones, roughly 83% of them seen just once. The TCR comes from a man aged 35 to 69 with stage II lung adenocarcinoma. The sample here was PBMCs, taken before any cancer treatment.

The CDR3 region has the DNA TGTGCCAGCTCCTTAGCGGACTACGAGCAGTACTTC. It is translated as CASSLADYEQYF. This chain uses TRBV28 with TRBJ2-7, with a possible D match to TRBD2 (6 bases). CDR1 MDHEN and CDR2 SYDVKM come from the germline V gene. V lost 8 bases and J 3 bases, leaving 11 bases between the germline ends. CDR3 length: 12 amino acids.